This T cell receptor (beta chain) was captured in a study of blood T cell repertoires in COVID-19. Study information: Italy, Spain and the United States were the sources of the convalescent and acute COVID-19 samples.

The CDR3 extends over 12 amino acids. Germline V gene lookup returns CDR1 MNHEY and CDR2 SMNVEV (reference sequence). V was clipped by 5 bases and J by 6 bases, with 9 bases between them. Under the authors' procedure: For nucleated cells, counts were estimated from reference gene primer amplification. Some clones are missing from TCRdb's copy, which holds only in-frame ones; the method was immunoSEQ multiplex PCR. V and J calls and clone size follow that table, whereas D and trimming were derived from the DNA. This table holds about 370,000 clones, approximately 88% found once. Patients at the Seattle site were enrolled during active infection and followed longitudinally.

The source material was peripheral blood. The rearrangement joins TRBV27 to TRBJ2-3; D is unresolved. The source of this sequence is a young woman with COVID-19, enrolled during active disease. CDR3 amino acids: CASSTPGDTQYF. In DNA, the CDR3 is TGTGCCAGCAGTACCCCCGGGGATACGCAGTATTTT.